These 5 T cell receptor beta chains were all obtained from the same sample, sequenced in a study of OX40 agonist ivuxolimab in advanced cancers. Using immunoSEQ multiplex PCR, the repertoire was profiled, and TCRdb retains in-frame clones only, with some absent. The table includes approximately 60,000 clones, 94% detected once. The sample here was CD4+ or CD8+ T cells sorted from blood, taken in a trial of the OX40 agonist ivuxolimab. Source of these receptors: an adult with an advanced solid tumor such as melanoma, head and neck, liver or kidney cancer.

The genes are TRBV27 and TRBJ1-2; D is perhaps TRBD1 (6 bases). V was trimmed by 8 bases and J by 2 bases, leaving 9 bases between them. The CDR3 is made up of 12 amino acids. Germline CDR1 is MNHEY and CDR2 is SMNVEV (reference sequence). CDR3 bases: TGTGCCAGCGCCACAGGGAACTATGGCTACACCTTC. The encoded protein is CASATGNYGYTF.

This sequence joins TRBV9 and TRBJ2-1; D not resolved. Germline loops: CDR1 SGDLS, CDR2 YYNGEE. This CDR3 spans 14 amino acids. Trimming pared 3 bases from V and 6 bases from J, leaving 13 bases between. The DNA of the CDR3 is TGTGCCAGCAGCGCATCAGGAACGGGCAATGAGCAGTTCTTC. Translating it yields CASSASGTGNEQFF.

This clone showed up just once. The V gene is TRBV7-9, the J gene TRBJ1-4, with D possibly matching TRBD1 (6 bases). Germline V gene sequence: CDR1 SEHNR, CDR2 FQNEAQ (reference sequence). The CDR3 length is 18 residues. V was trimmed by 7 bases and J by 4 bases, leaving 25 bases between them. The CDR3 sequence is CASILKPRGHAINEKLFF. Written as DNA, the CDR3 is TGTGCCAGCATCCTCAAGCCCAGGGGACACGCAATTAATGAAAAACTGTTTTTT.

The chain is built from TRBV4-1 and TRBJ2-7, with TRBD1 matching 7 bases. Looked up from germline, CDR1 is MGHRA and CDR2 is YSYEKL. The trim removed 2 bases at V and 1 base at J, leaving 2 bases unmatched. The CDR3 totals 14 residues. The CDR3 region has the DNA TGCGCCAGCAGCCAAAACAGGGGATCCTACGAGCAGTACTTC. Translated: CASSQNRGSYEQYF.

V and J are TRBV6-6 and TRBJ2-7, with D perhaps TRBD2 (6 bases). V lost 8 bases and J lost 13, with 21 bases in between. Germline CDR1 reads MNHNY; CDR2 reads SVGAGI (reference sequence). The CDR3 length is 12 residues. The CDR3 here is CASEPVPGDFYF. Written as DNA, the CDR3 is TGTGCCAGCGAACCAGTCCCTGGGGACTTTTACTTC.